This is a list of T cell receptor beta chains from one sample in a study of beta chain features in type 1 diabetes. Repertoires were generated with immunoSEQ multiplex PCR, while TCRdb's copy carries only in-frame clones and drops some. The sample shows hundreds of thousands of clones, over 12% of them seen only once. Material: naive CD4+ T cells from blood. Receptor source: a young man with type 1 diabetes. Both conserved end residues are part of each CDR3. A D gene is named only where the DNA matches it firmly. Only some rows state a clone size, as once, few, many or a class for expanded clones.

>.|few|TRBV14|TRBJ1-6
CASSQGGGGMASPLHF
TGTGCCAGCAGCCAAGGCGGTGGGGGGATGGCTTCACCCCTCCACTTT
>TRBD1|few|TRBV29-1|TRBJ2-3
CSVGDRGQADTQYF
TGCAGCGTAGGGGACAGGGGGCAAGCAGATACGCAGTATTTT
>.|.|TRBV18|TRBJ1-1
CASSPGAGNTEAFF
TGTGCCAGCTCACCAGGGGCGGGGAACACTGAAGCTTTCTTT
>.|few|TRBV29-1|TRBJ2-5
CSVAQETQYF
TGCAGCGTTGCTCAAGAGACCCAGTACTTC
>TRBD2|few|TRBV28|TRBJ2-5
CASSHRGGGFETQYF
TGTGCCAGCAGTCACCGCGGGGGTGGGTTTGAGACCCAGTACTTC
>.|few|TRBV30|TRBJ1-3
CAWSPHRRPPNTIYF
TGTGCCTGGAGTCCCCATCGGCGACCCCCAAACACCATATATTTT
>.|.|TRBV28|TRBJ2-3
CASRRRGADTQYF
TGTGCCAGCCGGAGGCGGGGTGCAGATACGCAGTATTTT
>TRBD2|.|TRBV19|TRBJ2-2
CASSIGAGTITGELFF
TGTGCCAGTAGTATAGGCGCCGGGACTATTACCGGGGAGCTGTTTTTT
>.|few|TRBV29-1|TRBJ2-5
CSVEEGYETQYF
TGCAGCGTTGAAGAAGGATACGAGACCCAGTACTTC
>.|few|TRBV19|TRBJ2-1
CASSIGGRFRAEQFF
TGTGCCAGTAGTATAGGCGGGCGTTTCAGGGCCGAGCAGTTCTTC
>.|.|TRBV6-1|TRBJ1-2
CASSAVRALNYGYTF
TGTGCCAGCAGTGCCGTCAGGGCCCTGAACTATGGCTACACCTTC
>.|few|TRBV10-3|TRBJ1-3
CATTDPGDTIYF
TGTGCCACGACAGATCCGGGGGACACCATATATTTT
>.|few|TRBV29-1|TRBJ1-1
CSVGGGSTEAFF
TGCAGCGTTGGTGGTGGGAGCACTGAAGCTTTCTTT
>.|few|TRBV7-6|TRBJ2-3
CASSPTRDTQYF
TGTGCCAGCAGCCCTACCCGGGATACGCAGTATTTT
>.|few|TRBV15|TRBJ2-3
CATSKGPELTDTQYF
TGTGCCACCAGCAAGGGACCGGAGTTAACAGATACGCAGTATTTT
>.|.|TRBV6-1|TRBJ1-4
CAIRQATNEKLFF
TGTGCCATCAGACAGGCGACGAATGAAAAACTGTTTTTT
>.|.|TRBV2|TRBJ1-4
CASSVNGEHEKLFF
TGTGCCAGCAGTGTCAACGGCGAGCATGAAAAACTGTTTTTT
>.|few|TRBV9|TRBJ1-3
CASSPQGIPSGNTIYF
TGTGCCAGCAGCCCCCAGGGGATCCCCTCTGGAAACACCATATATTTT
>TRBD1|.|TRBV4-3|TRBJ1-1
CASSRDRGNTEAFF
TGCGCCAGCAGCCGAGACAGGGGGAACACTGAAGCTTTCTTT
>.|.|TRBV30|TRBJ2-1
CAWSPWGGGGGYYEQFF
TGTGCCTGGAGTCCCTGGGGAGGAGGGGGGGGCTATTATGAGCAGTTCTTC
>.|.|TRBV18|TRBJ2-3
CASRRSQGEADTQYF
TGTGCCAGCCGCAGAAGTCAGGGGGAGGCGGATACGCAGTATTTT
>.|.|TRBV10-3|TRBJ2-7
CAISASSYEQYF
TGTGCCATCAGCGCCAGCTCCTACGAGCAGTACTTC
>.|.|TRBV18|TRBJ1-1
CASSPPVVTNTEAFF
TGTGCCAGCTCACCACCGGTTGTTACGAACACTGAAGCTTTCTTT
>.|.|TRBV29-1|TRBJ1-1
CSVDRGDGPEAFF
TGCAGCGTTGATCGAGGGGACGGACCTGAAGCTTTCTTT
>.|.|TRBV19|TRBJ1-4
CASYRDPGEKLFF
TGTGCCAGTTACCGGGACCCTGGTGAAAAACTGTTTTTT
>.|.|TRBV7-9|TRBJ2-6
CAHWLGSGANVLTF
TGTGCCCATTGGTTGGGATCTGGGGCCAACGTCCTGACTTTC
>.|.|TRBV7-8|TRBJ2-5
CASSRGRTYQETQYF
TGTGCCAGCAGCCGGGGACGGACGTACCAAGAGACCCAGTACTTC
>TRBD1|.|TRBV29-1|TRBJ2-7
CSGLPGTGREQYF
TGCAGCGGGCTACCAGGGACAGGGCGCGAGCAGTACTTC
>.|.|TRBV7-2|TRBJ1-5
CASSPHPRDKVQPQHF
TGTGCCAGCAGCCCGCACCCACGGGACAAAGTTCAGCCCCAGCATTTT
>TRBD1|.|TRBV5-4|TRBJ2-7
CASSLERTGGAEQYF
TGTGCCAGCAGCTTGGAGAGGACAGGGGGCGCCGAGCAGTACTTC
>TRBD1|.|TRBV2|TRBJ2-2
CASKDRGDTGELFF
TGTGCCAGCAAGGACAGGGGGGACACCGGGGAGCTGTTTTTT
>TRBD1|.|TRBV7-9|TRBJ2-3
CASSDRGQTDTQYF
TGTGCCAGCAGCGACAGGGGGCAGACAGATACGCAGTATTTT
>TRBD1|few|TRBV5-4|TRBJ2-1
CASSWDRRNNEQFF
TGTGCCAGCAGTTGGGACAGGCGCAACAATGAGCAGTTCTTC
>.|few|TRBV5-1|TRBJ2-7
CASSPAGAEQYF
TGCGCCAGCAGCCCGGCCGGGGCCGAGCAGTACTTC
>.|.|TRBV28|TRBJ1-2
CASSYAGVNYGYTF
TGTGCCAGCAGCTATGCCGGGGTAAACTATGGCTACACCTTC
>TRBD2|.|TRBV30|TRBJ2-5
CAWSDGGARETQYF
TGTGCCTGGAGTGACGGGGGGGCCAGAGAGACCCAGTACTTC
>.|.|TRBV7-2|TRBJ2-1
CASSLAGGPEYEQFF
TGTGCCAGCAGCTTAGCGGGGGGGCCTGAGTATGAGCAGTTCTTC
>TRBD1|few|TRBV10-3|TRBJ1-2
CAVTGTGGGYTF
TGTGCCGTTACCGGGACAGGAGGAGGCTACACCTTC
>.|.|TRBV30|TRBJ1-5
CAWSVRGTQPQHF
TGTGCCTGGAGTGTACGCGGGACTCAGCCCCAGCATTTT
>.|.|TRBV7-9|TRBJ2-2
CASSLGTGHTGELFF
TGTGCCAGCAGCTTGGGGACGGGCCACACCGGGGAGCTGTTTTTT
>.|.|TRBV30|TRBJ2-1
CAWALMNEQFF
TGTGCCTGGGCCCTTATGAATGAGCAGTTCTTC
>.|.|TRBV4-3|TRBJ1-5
CASSPGHRGDNQPQHF
TGCGCCAGCAGCCCTGGACATAGAGGGGATAATCAGCCCCAGCATTTT
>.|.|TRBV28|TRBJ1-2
CASRGRGESYGYTF
TGTGCCAGCAGGGGCAGGGGAGAATCCTATGGCTACACCTTC
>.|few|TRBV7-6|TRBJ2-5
CASSPLEQETQYF
TGTGCCAGCAGCCCTTTGGAACAAGAGACCCAGTACTTC
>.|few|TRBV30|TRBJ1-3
CAWSAWQGGRNTIYF
TGTGCCTGGAGTGCCTGGCAGGGAGGCAGGAACACCATATATTTT
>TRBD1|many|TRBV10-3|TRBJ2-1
CAIRADRGPNEQFF
TGTGCCATCAGGGCGGACAGGGGGCCGAATGAGCAGTTCTTC
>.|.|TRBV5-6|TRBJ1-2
CASSTSDYGYTF
TGTGCCAGCAGCACCAGTGACTATGGCTACACCTTC
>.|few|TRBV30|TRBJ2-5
CAWNRGWEEQYF
TGTGCCTGGAACAGGGGCTGGGAGGAGCAGTACTTC